This T cell receptor (beta chain) was recovered during a study of T cell responses to AZD1222 COVID-19 vaccine. Clones were sequenced by immunoSEQ multiplex PCR, and TCRdb holds only the in-frame ones, with some missing. Among approximately 110,000 clones listed, roughly 88% were seen once. CDR1 LNHNV and CDR2 YYDKDF come from the germline V gene (reference sequence). Trimming removed 5 bases from V and 5 bases from J; junction bases left unmatched: 5. This CDR3 comprises 14 residues. Sequencing was performed on peripheral blood, taken on day 0 of AZD1222 vaccination. The chain combines TRBV15 with TRBJ1-4; 7 bases fit TRBD1. The receptor's source is an adult in good health. CDR3 loop: CATSGRGLNEKLFF. The CDR3 nucleotides are TGTGCCACCAGCGGTAGGGGGCTCAATGAAAAACTGTTTTTT.